These 10 T cell receptor beta chains share one sample of origin, sequenced in a study of T cells in Graves' hyperthyroidism and ophthalmopathy. There were TCR beta CDR3 regions amplified from RNA transcripts. The TCR CDR3 first-round RT-PCR relied on the HTBI primer set. Each CDR3 protein gets one entry after TCRdb re-called the multiplex PCR reads with MiXCR. The table shows around 340,000 distinct CDR3 sequences, with 21% occurring only once. The sequencing sample was made of blood. These receptor sequences come from a woman between 50 and 59 years old with Graves' hyperthyroidism.

This clonotype was observed at least ten times. V is TRBV12-3 or TRBV12-4 and J is TRBJ1-2; no firm D call. Trimming took 3 bases from V and 4 from J, leaving 9 bases between them. The CDR3 is made up of 13 amino acids. In DNA, the CDR3 is TGTGCCAGCAGTTTTGGGTCTGCCTATGGCTACACCTTC. This translates into CASSFGSAYGYTF.

This sequence joins TRBV5-1 and TRBJ2-3; a possible D gene is TRBD1 (6 bases). The CDR3 runs 14 residues. Germline CDR1 is SGHRS and CDR2 is YFSETQ. Between the trimmed V and J ends, which lost 0 bases and 4 bases, there was a span of 9 bases. The DNA for the CDR3 is TGCGCCAGCAGCTTGGGTAGGGGGTCAGATACGCAGTATTTT. Translating gives CASSLGRGSDTQYF.

This clonotype was recorded at least ten times. The chain carries TRBV11-3 and TRBJ2-7; D is unclear. Germline lookup yields CDR1 SGHNT and CDR2 YENEEA. The CDR3 contains 14 residues. Trimming removed 2 bases at V and 1 base at J, with 9 bases between. In DNA, the CDR3 is TGTGCCAGCAGCTTATTGGGCAGATCCTACGAGCAGTACTTC. The encoded protein is CASSLLGRSYEQYF. Combining the CDR3 with reference TRBV11-3 and TRBJ2-7 gives the whole variable domain EAGVVQSPRYKIIEKKQPVAFWCNPISGHNTLYWYLQNLGQGPELLIRYENEEAVDDSQLPKDRFSAERLKGVDSTLKIQPAELGDSAVYLCASSLLGRSYEQYFGPGTRLTVT.

This clonotype was detected many times. The rearrangement joins TRBV7-3 to TRBJ2-2; TRBD1 matches at 7 bases. V was clipped by 4 bases and J by 6 bases; unmatched bases: 5. The CDR3 has 14 amino acids. Germline V gene lookup returns CDR1 SGHTA and CDR2 FQGTGA. This chain's CDR3 is CASSSRQGPGELFF. The CDR3 DNA sequence: TGTGCCAGCAGCTCCCGACAGGGACCCGGGGAGCTGTTTTTT.

This clonotype was observed many times. The rearrangement uses TRBV3-1 and TRBJ2-3, with a tentative D call TRBD2 (5 bases). Trimming left V 0 bases short and J 6 bases short, with 16 bases between. This CDR3 comprises 16 residues. Germline CDR1 reads LGHDT; CDR2 reads YNNKEL (reference sequence). As DNA, the CDR3 is TGTGCCAGCAGCCAAGATGGGAGATCAGGCCGGGATACGCAGTATTTT. Translation: CASSQDGRSGRDTQYF.

The chain combines TRBV20-1 with TRBJ1-4, with no clear D. CDR3 size: 13 residues. Trimming took off 3 bases at V and 8 bases at J, with 13 bases between the two ends. The germline V gene encodes CDR1 DFQATT and CDR2 SNEGSKA (reference sequence). For the CDR3, the DNA is TGCAGTGCTAGCGGCCGGGTCGGGGAAAAACTGTTTTTT. This gives the protein CSASGRVGEKLFF.

This clonotype came up many times. The rearrangement uses TRBV27 and TRBJ2-1, with TRBD1 as a possible D gene (5 bases). The V gene lost 5 bases and the J gene lost 5 bases, with 10 bases spanning the gap. This CDR3 has 13 amino acids. CDR1 MNHEY and CDR2 SMNVEV come from the germline V gene (reference sequence). The CDR3 sequence: CASSQGTNNEQFF. CDR3 coding DNA: TGTGCCAGCAGTCAGGGAACGAACAATGAGCAGTTCTTC.

This clonotype was seen ten or more times. This CDR3 reads CASSQGRVNTGELFF. The CDR3 DNA follows: TGTGCCAGCAGCCAGGGACGAGTAAACACCGGGGAGCTGTTTTTT. The chain employs TRBV3-1 and TRBJ2-2; D could derive from TRBD1 or TRBD2 (5 bases each). The CDR3 covers 15 residues. Trimming removed 3 bases at V and 2 bases at J, with 10 bases between. Germline assignment: CDR1 LGHDT and CDR2 YNNKEL (reference sequence).

A note on this clonotype: Just one base apart from a much larger clone, this may be a read error. This chain joins TRBV7-9 and TRBJ1-5, with no clear D. Trimming stripped 6 bases from V and 2 bases from J, with 23 bases between. CDR3 length: 18 amino acids. Germline CDR1 is SEHNR and CDR2 is FQNEAQ (reference sequence). Here the CDR3 DNA reads TGTGCCAGCAGTAAGGGCGGCACAGACGGGCGGGGCAATCAGCCCCAGCATTTT. Protein product: CASSKGGTDGRGNQPQHF.

This CDR3 is CASSQGSPQADTQYF. CDR3 DNA sequence: TGCGCCAGCAGCCAAGGGTCCCCCCAGGCAGATACGCAGTATTTT. V gene TRBV4-1 combines with J gene TRBJ2-3; D unresolved. CDR1 is MGHRA and CDR2 is YSYEKL in the germline V gene. V was trimmed by 1 base and J by 4 bases, leaving 12 bases between them. CDR3 size: 15 residues.